Listed below are T cell receptor beta chains from one sample, sequenced in a study of blood T cell repertoires in COVID-19. Method: immunoSEQ multiplex PCR; TCRdb's copy keeps in-frame clones and lacks some. The sample gives approximately 210,000 clones, roughly 82% of which show up once; approximately 10% is in the top ten. Sequenced material: PBMCs or T cells enriched from blood (not recorded which). These receptors came from a man aged 35 to 55 who had recovered from COVID-19. Each CDR3 is given with its conserved first and last residue. The order of the fields is CDR3 length, V gene, J gene, D gene, clone size, CDR3 DNA, CDR3 protein. A D gene is named only where the DNA matches it firmly. Only some rows state a clone size, as once, few, many or a class for expanded clones.

14,TRBV15,TRBJ2-1,TRBD2,.,TGTGCCACCAGTGGAGCGGGAGGGCATATTGAGCAGTTCTTC,CATSGAGGHIEQFF
15,TRBV6-5,TRBJ2-5,.,.,TGTGCCAGCAGCCCCGGGACACCCCAACAAGAGACCCAGTACTTC,CASSPGTPQQETQYF
17,TRBV11-3,TRBJ2-3,.,.,TGTGCCAGCAGCTTAAGTCGACGGGGATCGCCATCGGATACGCAGTATTTT,CASSLSRRGSPSDTQYF
14,TRBV2,TRBJ2-3,.,.,TGTGCCAGCAGTGGGCAGGGGATCGCAGATACGCAGTATTTT,CASSGQGIADTQYF
14,TRBV6-1,TRBJ2-5,.,.,TGTGCCAGCAGTCCCGTTGGTAGTCGGGAGACCCAGTACTTC,CASSPVGSRETQYF
16,TRBV4-3,TRBJ2-7,TRBD1,few,TGCGCCAGCAGCCAAGCGTGGGGACAGGGTCAATACGAGCAGTACTTC,CASSQAWGQGQYEQYF
13,TRBV12-3/TRBV12-4,TRBJ1-2,.,.,TGTGCCAGCAGTTTACCTGGTTGGGAGGGCTACACCTTC,CASSLPGWEGYTF
14,TRBV28,TRBJ1-5,TRBD1,.,TGTGCCAGCAGTTTTCGACAGGGTTGGCAGCCCCAGCATTTT,CASSFRQGWQPQHF
14,TRBV7-8,TRBJ1-5,.,.,TGTGCCAGCAGCTTTAGCACGGCCAATCAGCCCCAGCATTTT,CASSFSTANQPQHF
13,TRBV7-9,TRBJ2-3,TRBD1,.,TGTGCCAGCCGGACAGGGCGAACAGATACGCAGTATTTT,CASRTGRTDTQYF
14,TRBV30,TRBJ2-7,TRBD1,.,TGTGCCTGGAGTGTGGGACAGGGTGCGAACGAGCAGTACTTC,CAWSVGQGANEQYF
15,TRBV19,TRBJ1-5,TRBD1,.,TGTGCCAGTAGTCCCGGGACAGCAAACAATCAGCCCCAGCATTTT,CASSPGTANNQPQHF
12,TRBV6-5,TRBJ2-1,.,.,TGTGCCAGCAGCCACAGGTACAATGAGCAGTTCTTC,CASSHRYNEQFF